The clone carrying this TCR beta chain came up a few times. Its cognate antigen is unknown. The V and J ends lost 1 base and 4 bases respectively, with 13 bases between them. Germline CDR1 and CDR2: DFQATT and SNEGSKA (reference sequence). This CDR3 is built from 14 residues. TCRdb itself ran the 5' RACE reads through MiXCR, one entry per CDR3 protein. The sample consists of a few hundred thousand distinct CDR3 sequences, around 27% of them appearing once. The data were obtained in a study of T-cell memory formation after mild COVID-19. Background on the study: Largely donor-specific TCR clusters were found. Study-level points and caveats: Clones shrinking between day 15 and 85 showed a balanced CD4/CD8 split, and those that grew later tilted toward CD4+. A subset of responding clones appeared in pre-infection memory, suggesting cross-reactive memory joined.

The rearrangement joins TRBV20-1 to TRBJ1-2; D might be TRBD1 (5 bases). The sequencing sample was made of PBMCs or a T cell subset sorted from them (not recorded which). This TCR was sampled from an adult woman who had mild COVID-19 (a few samples of this study predate the infection). Cell type and time point are not known. CDR3 sequence (DNA): TGCAGTGCTAGAGTTCGGGACGGAACCTATGGCTACACCTTC. Translated: CSARVRDGTYGYTF.